This T cell receptor beta chain was found in a study of blood T cells in healthy people across ages. Whole-study findings and limits: PBMCs that were unsorted prevented a conclusive naive versus antigen-experienced comparison. Nothing was known about donor CMV status, and this possibly confounded expanded clonotype changes.

The second PCR ran roughly 6 to 12 cycles with a sample-barcoded 5' primer and J-beta primers. CDR3-containing paired-end reads numbered at least 2.5 million in each sample. TCRdb reprocessed the 5' RACE reads via MiXCR and lists one record per CDR3 protein. Among approximately 600,000 distinct CDR3 sequences listed, 58% were seen once. Peripheral blood, around 10 milliliters per donor, was collected. Trimming cost V 5 bases and J 6 bases; bases outside gene matches: 15. This CDR3 has 17 amino acids. Germline V gene data show CDR1 as MDHEN and CDR2 as SYDVKM. Ten or more counts support this clonotype. Its antigen is undetermined.

Sequenced input: blood. The chain combines TRBV28 with TRBJ2-2; 7 bases line up with TRBD1. This sequence was found in a man aged 55 to 70 in good health. This CDR3 reads CASSPTPTGVGPGELFF. The CDR3 coding sequence is TGTGCCAGCAGTCCTACCCCTACAGGGGTGGGGCCCGGGGAGCTGTTTTTT.